Each of the 3 T cell receptor beta chains below was sequenced from the same sample in a study of T cells in Graves' hyperthyroidism and ophthalmopathy. Researchers took RNA transcripts and amplified the TCR beta CDR3 regions from them. Carried out on the TCR CDR3, a first-round RT-PCR used the HTBI primer set. A single record per CDR3 protein comes from TCRdb applying MiXCR to the multiplex PCR reads. The sample contains more than 550,000 distinct CDR3 sequences, roughly a sixth of which appear only once. Material: blood. These receptors were obtained from a woman aged 45 to 65 with Graves' hyperthyroidism that later progressed to Graves' ophthalmopathy.

This chain links TRBV12-3 or TRBV12-4 with TRBJ2-1; D might be TRBD2 (6 bases). The CDR3 covers 14 residues. V was pared by 3 bases and J by 6 bases, with 12 bases between. CDR3 loop: CASSLWGLGNEQFF. As DNA, the CDR3 is TGTGCCAGCAGTTTGTGGGGACTCGGCAATGAGCAGTTCTTC.

This clonotype was seen a few times. The chain carries TRBV12-3 or TRBV12-4 and TRBJ2-2, with D possibly being TRBD1 (6 bases). With 5 bases removed from V and 8 bases from J, the gap between germline ends came to 6 bases. The CDR3 consists of 11 residues. DNA of the CDR3: TGTGCCAGCAGTAGGGGGGGGGAGCTGTTTTTT. This codes for CASSRGGELFF.

The CDR3 protein is CASSQDPRGQNSGNTIYF. Written as DNA, the CDR3 is TGCGCCAGCAGCCAAGATCCCAGGGGGCAAAACTCTGGAAACACCATATATTTT. The chain has TRBV4-1 and TRBJ1-3, with TRBD1 matching over 8 bases. Germline V gene sequence: CDR1 MGHRA, CDR2 YSYEKL. This CDR3 is 18 amino acids long. Trimming at V came to 0 bases and at J to 0 bases, leaving 7 bases not matched to a gene.